The 26 T cell receptor beta chains given below trace back to one sample, sequenced in a study of blood T cells in healthy people across ages. For the second PCR, which ran for about 7 to 11 cycles, a sample-barcoded 5' primer and a J-beta primer mix were used. TCRdb itself ran the 5' RACE reads through MiXCR, one entry per CDR3 protein. This sample has some 1.7 million distinct CDR3 sequences, with 28% found just once. Material: blood. The receptors shown here come from a woman under 40 in good health.

This clonotype was seen at least ten times. The chain carries TRBV4-3 and TRBJ2-7, with no clear D. Trimming stripped 3 bases from V and 1 base from J, with 10 bases between. The CDR3 totals 14 residues. Germline lookup yields CDR1 LGHNA and CDR2 YSLEER. This CDR3 reads CASSQVEYSYEQYF. The DNA of the CDR3 is TGCGCCAGCAGCCAGGTAGAATATTCCTACGAGCAGTACTTC.

The V gene is TRBV5-1, the J gene TRBJ2-3, with 12 positions matching TRBD1. The CDR3 spans 14 residues. Losses at the gene ends were 4 bases for V and 6 bases for J; bases not matched to a gene: 3. Germline loops: CDR1 SGHRS, CDR2 YFSETQ. In DNA form, the CDR3 reads TGCGCCAGCAGCACCGGGACAGGGGGCGATACGCAGTATTTT. Protein: CASSTGTGGDTQYF.

There are many counts of this clonotype. This chain uses TRBV20-1 with TRBJ2-7; D unresolved. Germline CDR1 and CDR2: DFQATT and SNEGSKA (reference sequence). This CDR3 is 13 amino acids long. Trimming took off 0 bases at V and 2 bases at J, with 8 bases between the two ends. CDR3 loop: CSARDPRTYEQYF. CDR3 DNA sequence: TGCAGTGCTAGAGACCCCCGGACCTACGAGCAGTACTTC.

The sample holds a few counts of this clonotype. CDR3 sequence reads: CASSPYVGRGADYTF. The DNA of the CDR3 is TGCGCCAGCAGTCCTTATGTGGGACGGGGGGCAGACTACACCTTC. This chain links TRBV5-1 with TRBJ1-2; D is possibly TRBD1 (6 bases). CDR1 SGHRS and CDR2 YFSETQ come from the germline V gene. V shed 5 bases and J shed 10 bases, with 24 bases lying between them. The length of the CDR3 is 15 residues.

In the case of this clonotype: A much larger clone differs from this one at a single base, so this may be a read error. The chain uses TRBV12-3 or TRBV12-4 and TRBJ1-2, with 8 positions matching TRBD1. CDR3 length: 15 residues. The CDR3 protein is CASTNRAGGTYCYTF. CDR3 in DNA: TGTGCCAGCACCAATCGGGCAGGGGGCACCTATTGCTACACCTTC.

The chain is built from TRBV29-1 and TRBJ2-1; weak D call: TRBD1 (5 bases). Trimming shortened V by 3 bases and J by 2 bases, and 11 bases separated the two germline ends. The CDR3 runs 14 residues. Germline CDR1 SQVTM, CDR2 ANQGSEA. In DNA, the CDR3 is TGCAGCGTTGATCGTGACAGCCCCTACAATGAGCAGTTCTTC. It specifies CSVDRDSPYNEQFF.

This rearrangement joins TRBV20-1 to TRBJ2-1, with TRBD2 matching 10 bases. The germline V gene encodes CDR1 DFQATT and CDR2 SNEGSKA (reference sequence). V shed 3 bases, J shed 4 bases, and the junction held 6 bases outside the gene matches. The CDR3 has 15 amino acids. CDR3 protein: CSASGSSGRYNEQFF. CDR3 nucleotides: TGCAGTGCTAGCGGATCTAGCGGGAGATACAATGAGCAGTTCTTC.

This sequence joins TRBV20-1 and TRBJ2-7, with D unresolved. CDR3 length: 15 amino acids. CDR1 is DFQATT, CDR2 SNEGSKA, per germline (reference sequence). Between the trimmed V and J ends, which lost 0 bases and 1 base, there was a span of 13 bases. The CDR3, as DNA: TGCAGTGCTAGAGATAGATCCGGGCTGTCCTACGAGCAGTACTTC. Its protein is CSARDRSGLSYEQYF.

This clonotype was counted a few times. The chain recombines TRBV7-2 with TRBJ2-1, with D uncertain. The CDR3 is made up of 16 amino acids. V lost 5 bases and J 7 bases, leaving 21 bases between the germline ends. Germline-derived CDR1 and CDR2 are SGHTA and FQGNSA. Here the CDR3 reads CASSPAASRTLNEQFF. Here the CDR3 DNA reads TGTGCCAGCAGCCCCGCCGCGAGCAGAACCTTGAATGAGCAGTTCTTC.

As concerns this clonotype: One junction end disagrees with the germline gene, perhaps due to a read error. V and J are TRBV28 and TRBJ1-2, with D possibly TRBD1 on 5 matching bases. The germline CDR1 and CDR2 sequences are MDHEN and SYDVKM. The CDR3 totals 14 residues. The CDR3 is CAGSSIGVYYGYTF. The DNA of the CDR3 is TGTGCCGGCAGTTCAATAGGGGTTTACTATGGCTACACCTTC.

On this clonotype itself: One end of the junction does not line up with germline, which may come from a read error. This chain connects TRBV10-3 to TRBJ1-4; D ambiguous. CDR1 and CDR2 from the germline V gene are ENHRY and SYGVKD. This CDR3 region has 14 residues. CDR3: CAISHGLVNEKLLF. The CDR3, as DNA: TGTGCCATCAGTCATGGCCTTGTTAATGAAAAACTGCTTTTT.

This clonotype was observed a few times. The V call is TRBV12-3 or TRBV12-4, the J call TRBJ1-2, with D unresolved. V was trimmed by 2 bases and J by 7 bases, leaving 11 bases between them. The CDR3 runs to 13 residues. The CDR3 sequence is CASSLRIRGGYTF. The DNA for the CDR3 is TGTGCCAGCAGTTTAAGGATACGGGGTGGCTACACCTTC.

This clonotype was found a few times. The chain recombines TRBV20-1 with TRBJ1-5, with D tentatively TRBD1 (5 bases). The germline CDR1 and CDR2 sequences are DFQATT and SNEGSKA (reference sequence). V was pared by 1 base and J by 11 bases, with 12 bases between. The CDR3 loop spans 12 amino acids. Here the CDR3 reads CSARVKDMAQHF. In DNA form, the CDR3 reads TGCAGTGCTAGAGTAAAGGACATGGCCCAGCATTTT.

A single count supports this clonotype. The chain joins TRBV12-3 or TRBV12-4 to TRBJ1-1; 8 bases agree with TRBD1. The CDR3 runs 14 residues. The V gene end was trimmed by 3 bases and the J gene end by 4 bases; junction bases not matched to a gene: 4. CDR3: CASSFNRGATEAFF. CDR3 in DNA: TGTGCCAGCAGTTTTAACAGGGGGGCCACTGAAGCTTTCTTT.

This clonotype was seen a few times. This chain links TRBV5-6 with TRBJ2-3, with D uncertain. V was pared by 4 bases and J by 0 bases, with 18 bases between. Looked up from germline, CDR1 is SGHDT and CDR2 is YYEEEE. This CDR3 is 17 amino acids long. The CDR3 is CASSPLLKETSTDTQYF. CDR3 coding DNA: TGTGCCAGCAGCCCCCTGCTTAAGGAGACTAGCACAGATACGCAGTATTTT.

V is TRBV5-1 and J is TRBJ1-6, with no clear D. The V and J ends lost 4 bases and 9 bases respectively, with 8 bases between them. Looked up from germline, CDR1 is SGHRS and CDR2 is YFSETQ. The CDR3 has 12 residues. For the CDR3, the DNA is TGCGCCAGCAGCATCACGGGTTCACCCCTCCACTTT. Translated: CASSITGSPLHF. Drawing the rest from reference TRBV5-1 and TRBJ1-6, the complete variable domain is KAGVTQTPRYLIKTRGQQVTLSCSPISGHRSVSWYQQTPGQGLQFLFEYFSETQRNKGNFPGRFSGRQFSNSRSEMNVSTLELGDSALYLCASSITGSPLHFGNGTRLTVT.

The sample holds a few counts of this clonotype. The chain couples TRBV11-2 to TRBJ2-7, with D unresolved. V was trimmed by 2 bases and J by 5 bases, leaving 13 bases between them. Germline CDR1 SGHAT, CDR2 FQNNGV. The CDR3 runs 14 residues. CDR3 protein: CASSLRVSQNEQYF. The CDR3 DNA reads as TGTGCCAGCAGCTTACGCGTCAGCCAAAACGAGCAGTACTTC. Complete variable domain (other parts from reference TRBV11-2 and TRBJ2-7): EAGVAQSPRYKIIEKRQSVAFWCNPISGHATLYWYQQILGQGPKLLIQFQNNGVVDDSQLPKDRFSAERLKGVDSTLKIQPAKLEDSAVYLCASSLRVSQNEQYFGPGTRLTVT.

Regarding this clonotype: Its ends do not fully match the called genes, so a read error is possible. The chain is built from TRBV24-1 and TRBJ2-1, with unresolved D. Per germline, CDR1 KGHDR and CDR2 SFDVKD. The CDR3 sequence is 16 residues long. The CDR3 DNA reads TGTGCCACCAGTGATACCGGACCGAGCTCCGACAATGAGCAGTTCTTC. Protein: CATSDTGPSSDNEQFF.

This clonotype was picked up many times. The rearrangement uses TRBV5-1 and TRBJ2-7; 7 nucleotides line up with TRBD1. The CDR3 spans 15 residues. J was trimmed by 0 bases and V by 3 bases; bases with no gene match: 6. From germline, CDR1 is SGHRS and CDR2 YFSETQ. CDR3 region: CASSSDRASSYEQYF. The DNA for the CDR3 is TGCGCCAGCAGCTCTGACAGGGCAAGCTCCTACGAGCAGTACTTC.

This clonotype was observed many times. The chain couples TRBV5-1 to TRBJ2-1, with 9 bases aligning to TRBD1. The CDR3 length is 14 residues. Trimming cost V 3 bases and J 5 bases; bases outside gene matches: 3. Germline values: CDR1 SGHRS, CDR2 YFSETQ. CDR3 loop: CASSYTGGHNEQFF. CDR3 bases: TGCGCCAGCAGCTATACAGGGGGCCACAATGAGCAGTTCTTC.

This rearrangement joins TRBV2 to TRBJ1-2; 8 bases map to TRBD1. From germline, CDR1 is SNHLY and CDR2 FYNNEI. Trimming at V came to 1 base and at J to 3 bases, leaving 7 bases not matched to a gene. This CDR3 contains 16 residues. The CDR3 DNA reads as TGTGCCAGCAGTGAAGTACCCTCGACAGGGGACTATGGCTACACCTTC. It codes for CASSEVPSTGDYGYTF.

This clonotype was counted between two and nine times. The rearrangement uses TRBV7-9 and TRBJ2-1; D uncertain. CDR3 length equals 13 residues. Germline CDR1 reads SEHNR; CDR2 reads FQNEAQ (reference sequence). Trimming took off 4 bases at V and 6 bases at J, with 10 bases between the two ends. CDR3: CASSSNPGNEQFF. CDR3 in DNA: TGTGCCAGCAGCTCAAACCCGGGCAATGAGCAGTTCTTC. Based on the CDR3 plus reference TRBV7-9 and TRBJ2-1, the full variable domain is DTGVSQNPRHKITKRGQNVTFRCDPISEHNRLYWYRQTLGQGPEFLTYFQNEAQLEKSRLLSDRFSAERPKGSFSTLEIQRTEQGDSAMYLCASSSNPGNEQFFGPGTRLTVL.

This clonotype has more than one count but fewer than ten. The V and J genes are TRBV11-3 and TRBJ2-1; a weak D match, TRBD2 (6 bases). The germline V and J ends were trimmed by 5 bases and 11 bases, with 19 bases remaining between them. The CDR3 contains 14 residues. Germline V gene sequence: CDR1 SGHNT, CDR2 YENEEA. The CDR3 nucleotides are TGTGCCAGCAGCCCCCGCGGACCCGGGACTCAGCAGTTCTTC. It is translated as CASSPRGPGTQQFF.

This clonotype was found a few times. The rearrangement joins TRBV29-1 to TRBJ2-5, with D perhaps TRBD1 (5 bases). Germline CDR1 is SQVTM and CDR2 is ANQGSEA. This CDR3 has 14 amino acids. V was cut by 2 bases and J by 9 bases, with 19 bases left in between. The CDR3 sequence: CSVELVPGCGAQYF. The CDR3 coding sequence is TGCAGCGTTGAATTGGTCCCAGGGTGTGGGGCCCAGTACTTC.

As regards this clonotype: At one of its ends the junction is not consistent with the germline gene, which may arise from a read error. The rearrangement joins TRBV6-5 to TRBJ1-5; D is perhaps TRBD1 (5 bases). Germline assignment: CDR1 MNHEY and CDR2 SVGAGI. The CDR3 is 13 amino acids. The CDR3 DNA sequence: TGTGGCAGCAGTATCAGGGACAATCAGCCCCAGCATTTT. Protein: CGSSIRDNQPQHF.

Comments on this clonotype: A much larger clone differs from this one at a single base, so this may be a read error. The V and J genes are TRBV12-3 or TRBV12-4 and TRBJ2-3, with 8 bases identical to TRBD2. The CDR3 has 13 amino acids. V shed 11 bases, J shed 1 base, and the junction held 5 bases outside the gene matches. CDR3 DNA: TGTGCCGTTACTAGCGGACGCACAGATACGCAGTATTTT. It codes for CAVTSGRTDTQYF.